The 27 T cell receptor beta chains below come from one sample, sequenced in a study of T cell repertoires in cytomegalovirus infection. Each CDR3 protein is one row after TCRdb ran MiXCR on the reads. The repertoire consists of a few hundred thousand distinct CDR3 sequences, with approximately 26% occurring once and the leading ten covering roughly 13%. Material for sequencing was PBMCs. These receptors originate from a human donor in good health (CMV status not recorded). Some clones in this sample may be carry-over from other donors' samples.

The gene calls are TRBV27 and TRBJ2-7; 8 bases match TRBD2. The CDR3 covers 13 residues. The J segment lost 5 bases and the V segment lost 5 bases, leaving 5 bases of the junction unmatched. The germline CDR1 and CDR2 sequences are MNHEY and SMNVEV (reference sequence). As DNA, the CDR3 is TGTGCCAGCAGTCCGGGACTAGTGAACGAGCAGTACTTC. It translates to CASSPGLVNEQYF.

This clonotype came up many times. The V call is TRBV7-2, the J call TRBJ2-1, with 8 bases matching TRBD2. J gave up 4 bases and V 3 bases, and 5 bases lay outside the gene matches. The germline gives CDR1 SGHTA, CDR2 FQGNSA. The CDR3 consists of 15 residues. CDR3 region: CASSFLSGSYNEQFF. CDR3 in DNA: TGTGCCAGCAGCTTCCTGAGCGGGAGTTACAATGAGCAGTTCTTC.

At least ten counts were recorded for this clonotype. The chain's CDR3 is CASSSPPGLSYEQYF. CDR3 sequence (DNA): TGTGCCAGCAGCTCTCCTCCGGGACTATCCTACGAGCAGTACTTC. This chain connects TRBV7-2 to TRBJ2-7; 7 nucleotides align to TRBD2. CDR1 is SGHTA, CDR2 FQGNSA, per germline. The V gene end was trimmed by 4 bases and the J gene end by 1 base; junction bases not matched to a gene: 7. This CDR3 is built from 15 residues. The full variable domain, rest sourced from reference TRBV7-2 and TRBJ2-7, is GAGVSQSPSNKVTEKGKDVELRCDPISGHTALYWYRQSLGQGLEFLIYFQGNSAPDKSGLPSDRFSAERTGGSVSTLTIQRTQQEDSAVYLCASSSPPGLSYEQYFGPGTRLTVT.

The J gene is TRBJ2-1, the V gene TRBV7-3; D is uncertain. Trimming shortened V by 5 bases and J by 6 bases, and 5 bases separated the two germline ends. Looked up from germline, CDR1 is SGHTA and CDR2 is FQGTGA. There are 11 residues in the CDR3. CDR3 residues: CASSGANEQFF. CDR3 nucleotide sequence: TGTGCCAGCAGCGGAGCCAATGAGCAGTTCTTC. Looking up the rest from reference TRBV7-3 and TRBJ2-1 gives the full variable domain: GAGVSQTPSNKVTEKGKYVELRCDPISGHTALYWYRQSLGQGPEFLIYFQGTGAADDSGLPNDRFFAVRPEGSVSTLKIQRTERGDSAVYLCASSGANEQFFGPGTRLTVL.

This clonotype was counted only a few times. The rearrangement uses TRBV12-3 or TRBV12-4 and TRBJ1-4; D is unclear. The CDR3 runs 11 residues. The V gene lost 5 bases and the J gene lost 7 bases, with 5 bases spanning the gap. The chain's CDR3 is CASSRSEKLFF. The CDR3 nucleotides read TGTGCCAGCAGTCGTAGTGAAAAACTGTTTTTT.

The J gene is TRBJ2-1, the V gene TRBV9; 11 nucleotides line up with TRBD2. V trimming: 2 bases; J trimming: 6 bases; junction bases outside the gene matches: 7. Germline assignment: CDR1 SGDLS and CDR2 YYNGEE. This CDR3 is built from 16 residues. The CDR3 spells CASSVEPGTSGNEQFF. The CDR3 region has the DNA TGTGCCAGCAGCGTCGAACCCGGGACTAGCGGCAATGAGCAGTTCTTC. Combining the CDR3 with reference TRBV9 and TRBJ2-1 gives the whole variable domain DSGVTQTPKHLITATGQRVTLRCSPRSGDLSVYWYQQSLDQGLQFLIQYYNGEERAKGNILERFSAQQFPDLHSELNLSSLELGDSALYFCASSVEPGTSGNEQFFGPGTRLTVL.

The chain is built from TRBV10-3 and TRBJ2-1; D possibly corresponds to TRBD1 (6 bases). CDR3 length: 13 residues. Trimming pared 6 bases from V and 5 bases from J, leaving 11 bases between. Germline assignment: CDR1 ENHRY and CDR2 SYGVKD. CDR3 amino acids: CAIRGQYDNEQFF. The CDR3 nucleotides read TGTGCCATCAGAGGACAGTATGACAATGAGCAGTTCTTC.

V is TRBV3-1 and J is TRBJ2-7; D might be TRBD1 (6 bases). Trimming left V 5 bases short and J 3 bases short, with 11 bases between. Germline loops: CDR1 LGHDT, CDR2 YNNKEL (reference sequence). The CDR3 loop spans 13 amino acids. CDR3 sequence reads: CASSADRNYEQYF. CDR3 DNA: TGTGCCAGCAGCGCCGACAGGAACTACGAGCAGTACTTC.

This clonotype came up a few times. The chain couples TRBV7-8 to TRBJ2-7; D is uncertain. CDR1 is SGHVS and CDR2 is FQNEAQ in the germline V gene. CDR3 size: 14 residues. In DNA form, the CDR3 reads TGTGCCAGCAGCGCCGGTCCTGCAATATCAACCTTCAACGTC. Translating gives CASSAGPAISTFNV.

This clonotype was recorded a few times. This chain joins TRBV19 and TRBJ1-2; perhaps TRBD1 as D (6 bases). The ends were cut back, 4 bases at V and 0 bases at J, with 15 bases in the middle. This CDR3 has 16 amino acids. CDR1 is LNHDA, CDR2 SQIVND, per germline (reference sequence). The DNA of the CDR3 is TGTGCCAGTAGTACAACAGGGATTCCCTCTAACTATGGCTACACCTTC. This encodes CASSTTGIPSNYGYTF. The full variable domain, its missing parts supplied by reference TRBV19 and TRBJ1-2, is DGGITQSPKYLFRKEGQNVTLSCEQNLNHDAMYWYRQDPGQGLRLIYYSQIVNDFQKGDIAEGYSVSREKKESFPLTVTSAQKNPTAFYLCASSTTGIPSNYGYTFGSGTRLTVV.

The CDR3 nucleotides read TGTGCCAGCAGTGTAGGACTAGCGTACAATGAGCAGTTCTTC. It specifies CASSVGLAYNEQFF. The V gene is TRBV7-9, the J gene TRBJ2-1, with TRBD2 matching 9 bases. Germline V gene lookup returns CDR1 SEHNR and CDR2 FQNEAQ (reference sequence). V trimming: 6 bases; J trimming: 4 bases; junction bases outside the gene matches: 4. The CDR3 extends over 14 amino acids.

The chain employs TRBV28 and TRBJ1-6; D is uncertain. V dropped 3 bases and J dropped 13 bases, with 10 bases sitting between them. In germline, CDR1 is MDHEN, CDR2 SYDVKM. This CDR3 has 12 amino acids. The CDR3 is CASSFGATPLHF. The CDR3 nucleotides are TGTGCCAGCAGTTTCGGCGCGACCCCCCTCCACTTT.

This clonotype was seen more than once but under ten times. This chain joins TRBV24-1 and TRBJ2-5; D gene ambiguous. CDR1 KGHDR and CDR2 SFDVKD come from the germline V gene. The CDR3 totals 11 residues. V was cut by 0 bases and J by 6 bases, with 1 base left in between. The CDR3 protein is CATSDLQTQYF. CDR3 nucleotide sequence: TGTGCCACCAGTGATTTGCAGACCCAGTACTTC.

This clonotype was seen only a few times. This sequence joins TRBV4-1 and TRBJ1-5; TRBD1 matches 7 bases. Germline assignment: CDR1 MGHRA and CDR2 YSYEKL. With V trimmed by 5 bases and J by 0 bases, 7 bases remained unmatched. This CDR3 spans 16 amino acids. CDR3 region: CASSFDRGLSNQPQHF. CDR3 DNA: TGCGCCAGCAGCTTTGATAGGGGGCTTAGCAATCAGCCCCAGCATTTT.

In this sample, this clonotype turned up a few times. The chain has TRBV7-6 and TRBJ1-3; D remains ambiguous. V lost 1 base and J lost 0, with 13 bases in between. CDR3 length: 17 amino acids. CDR1 SGHVS and CDR2 FNYEAQ come from the germline V gene. The CDR3, as DNA: TGTGCCAGCAGCTTAGGGGGAGGCGCAAGCTCTGGAAACACCATATATTTT. Protein: CASSLGGGASSGNTIYF.

CDR3 coding DNA: TGCGCCAGCAGCCAAGATAGTTTCGGGGCGGGAAAGCGAGATACGCAGTATTTT. Protein sequence: CASSQDSFGAGKRDTQYF. This chain links TRBV4-3 with TRBJ2-3; TRBD2 is a possible D gene (6 bases). The CDR3 extends over 18 amino acids. The V gene lost 0 bases and the J gene lost 5 bases, with 21 bases spanning the gap. CDR1 is LGHNA and CDR2 is YSLEER in the germline V gene.

This rearrangement joins TRBV7-9 to TRBJ2-6; maybe TRBD1 (5 bases). Germline assignment: CDR1 SEHNR and CDR2 FQNEAQ (reference sequence). The length of the CDR3 is 18 residues. Trimming cost V 3 bases and J 0 bases, with 15 bases left between them. The CDR3 nucleotides are TGTGCCAGCAGCTTTGACAGAACATTCCACTCTGGGGCCAACGTCCTGACTTTC. Translating it yields CASSFDRTFHSGANVLTF.

This clonotype was recorded at least ten times. This rearrangement joins TRBV7-2 to TRBJ2-5; no reliable D call. Looked up from germline, CDR1 is SGHTA and CDR2 is FQGNSA. This CDR3 is 15 amino acids long. Trimming left V 5 bases short and J 1 base short, with 14 bases between. In DNA form, the CDR3 reads TGTGCCAGCAGCCCCCGGTCCAGTACCCAAGAGACCCAGTACTTC. Its translation is CASSPRSSTQETQYF.

This clonotype was recorded a few times. The J gene is TRBJ1-1, the V gene TRBV7-3; D is undetermined. CDR3 size: 14 residues. Trimming shortened V by 4 bases and J by 1 base, and 10 bases separated the two germline ends. Germline assignment: CDR1 SGHTA and CDR2 FQGTGA. The CDR3 loop reads CASSSGHTNTEAFF. Here the CDR3 DNA reads TGTGCCAGCAGCTCCGGCCACACGAACACTGAAGCTTTCTTT.

J is TRBJ2-7 and V is TRBV6-1; the D gene could be TRBD1 or TRBD2 (5 bases each). Trimming cost V 6 bases and J 7 bases, with 22 bases left between them. The germline V gene encodes CDR1 MNHNS and CDR2 SASEGT. The CDR3 loop spans 15 amino acids. CDR3: CASSRGRSPLREQYF. For the CDR3, the DNA is TGTGCCAGCAGCCGGGGACGGAGCCCCCTTCGAGAGCAGTACTTC.

The chain uses TRBV7-2 and TRBJ1-2; perhaps TRBD1 as D (6 bases). Trimming stripped 5 bases from V and 7 bases from J, with 17 bases between. The CDR3 is 14 residues long. Per the germline V gene, CDR1 is SGHTA and CDR2 is FQGNSA. In nucleotides, the CDR3 is TGTGCCAGCAGCATACATCCCCGGGGGCCTGGCTACACCTTC. It is translated as CASSIHPRGPGYTF.

This chain uses TRBV7-2 with TRBJ1-1, with D unresolved. The CDR3 is made up of 14 amino acids. The V end was cut by 5 bases, the J end by 6 bases, with 16 bases between. Germline lookup yields CDR1 SGHTA and CDR2 FQGNSA. The CDR3 DNA follows: TGTGCCAGCAGCCTATCCGGAAGTAACGCTGAAGCTTTCTTT. Translation gives CASSLSGSNAEAFF.

The chain carries TRBV27 and TRBJ2-1, with a tentative D call TRBD2 (6 bases). The germline V gene encodes CDR1 MNHEY and CDR2 SMNVEV (reference sequence). CDR3 size: 17 residues. The germline V and J ends were trimmed by 5 bases and 4 bases, with 21 bases remaining between them. This CDR3 is CASSTRPTMSGYNEQFF. CDR3 DNA: TGTGCCAGCAGTACACGCCCGACTATGAGCGGGTACAATGAGCAGTTCTTC.

The chain couples TRBV19 to TRBJ1-3; D is unclear. Trimming left V 4 bases short and J 4 bases short, with 23 bases between. The CDR3 has 18 residues. Germline CDR1 and CDR2: LNHDA and SQIVND (reference sequence). Here the CDR3 reads CASSNPRLRRPVGNTIYF. CDR3 DNA: TGTGCCAGTAGTAACCCACGATTAAGAAGACCTGTCGGAAACACCATATATTTT.

This clonotype has at least ten counts. This chain uses TRBV7-2 with TRBJ1-1; no clear D. The CDR3 runs 15 residues. Per the germline V gene, CDR1 is SGHTA and CDR2 is FQGNSA. Trimming cost V 3 bases and J 2 bases, with 13 bases left between them. CDR3 nucleotides: TGTGCCAGCAGCTTTCGTAACAGTATAAACACTGAAGCTTTCTTT. Its translation is CASSFRNSINTEAFF.

This clonotype was seen more than once but under ten times. The V gene is TRBV4-3, the J gene TRBJ2-7, with 7 bases identical to TRBD1. CDR3 length equals 15 residues. J gave up 5 bases and V 3 bases, and 10 bases lay outside the gene matches. Germline V gene lookup returns CDR1 LGHNA and CDR2 YSLEER. CDR3 region: CASSQNRGFANEQYF. CDR3 coding DNA: TGCGCCAGCAGCCAGAACAGGGGATTCGCGAACGAGCAGTACTTC.

Only a few counts were recorded for this clonotype. The V and J genes are TRBV11-3 and TRBJ2-5; 13 bases match TRBD2. Trimming cost V 5 bases and J 4 bases; bases outside gene matches: 10. The CDR3 extends over 17 amino acids. Germline lookup yields CDR1 SGHNT and CDR2 YENEEA. Written as DNA, the CDR3 is TGTGCCAGCAGCCTAACTAGACTAGCGGGAGGCCGAGAGACCCAGTACTTC. It codes for CASSLTRLAGGRETQYF.